Listed below are T cell receptor beta chains from one sample, sequenced in a study of blood T cell repertoires in COVID-19. Using immunoSEQ multiplex PCR, the repertoire was profiled, and TCRdb retains in-frame clones only, with some absent. The sample carries 55,000 to 65,000 clones, 80% to 95% recorded once. Sequencing input: peripheral blood. These receptors came from a woman at least 80 years old with active COVID-19. CDR3s include the opening cysteine and the closing phenylalanine or tryptophan. A D gene is named only where the DNA matches it firmly. Clone size is not always given. Where it is, it says once, few, many or a class for expanded clones.

d_call: TRBD2
clone_size: .
j_call: TRBJ2-2
v_call: TRBV9
cdr3_aa: CASSTRGGYTGELFF
cdr3_nt: TGTGCCAGCAGCACACGCGGGGGGTACACCGGGGAGCTGTTTTTT

d_call: .
clone_size: .
j_call: TRBJ2-5
v_call: TRBV6-5
cdr3_aa: CASSYFAGATETQYF
cdr3_nt: TGTGCCAGCAGTTACTTTGCGGGGGCCACAGAGACCCAGTACTTC

d_call: TRBD1
clone_size: .
j_call: TRBJ1-1
v_call: TRBV5-4
cdr3_aa: CASSFRQGAEVWTEAFF
cdr3_nt: TGTGCCAGCAGCTTTCGTCAGGGGGCGGAGGTTTGGACTGAAGCTTTCTTT

d_call: TRBD1
clone_size: .
j_call: TRBJ2-7
v_call: TRBV5-1
cdr3_aa: CASSIGQEFYEQYF
cdr3_nt: TGCGCCAGCAGCATAGGACAGGAGTTTTACGAGCAGTACTTC

d_call: TRBD2
clone_size: .
j_call: TRBJ2-1
v_call: TRBV19
cdr3_aa: CASSVGTSGVDEQFF
cdr3_nt: TGTGCCAGTAGTGTCGGGACTAGCGGGGTGGATGAGCAGTTCTTC

d_call: TRBD1
clone_size: .
j_call: TRBJ1-5
v_call: TRBV28
cdr3_aa: CASSPPTGGGSQPQHF
cdr3_nt: TGTGCCAGCAGTCCCCCAACAGGGGGCGGCAGTCAGCCCCAGCATTTT

d_call: TRBD2
clone_size: .
j_call: TRBJ2-3
v_call: TRBV19
cdr3_aa: CASSRGGSTDTQYF
cdr3_nt: TGTGCCAGCTCCCGGGGGGGATCCACAGATACGCAGTATTTT

d_call: .
clone_size: .
j_call: TRBJ2-5
v_call: TRBV28
cdr3_aa: CASSLLGEETQYF
cdr3_nt: TGTGCCAGCAGTTTATTAGGGGAAGAGACCCAGTACTTC

d_call: .
clone_size: .
j_call: TRBJ2-3
v_call: TRBV4-1
cdr3_aa: CASSQGVGAVTDTQYF
cdr3_nt: TGCGCCAGCAGCCAAGGGGTAGGGGCCGTGACAGATACGCAGTATTTT

d_call: .
clone_size: .
j_call: TRBJ1-3
v_call: TRBV7-9
cdr3_aa: CASSLFVAEVVRGNTIYF
cdr3_nt: TGTGCCAGCAGCTTATTCGTTGCTGAGGTGGTGAGAGGAAACACCATATATTTT

d_call: .
clone_size: .
j_call: TRBJ2-5
v_call: TRBV10-2
cdr3_aa: CASSESWSKETQYF
cdr3_nt: TGCGCCAGCAGTGAGTCTTGGAGTAAAGAGACCCAGTACTTC

d_call: .
clone_size: few
j_call: TRBJ2-3
v_call: TRBV2
cdr3_aa: CASTLQTDTQYF
cdr3_nt: TGTGCCAGCACTCTGCAGACAGATACGCAGTATTTT

d_call: .
clone_size: .
j_call: TRBJ2-3
v_call: TRBV28
cdr3_aa: CASSQLRDTQYF
cdr3_nt: TGTGCCAGCAGCCAACTACGGGATACGCAGTATTTT

d_call: .
clone_size: .
j_call: TRBJ2-2
v_call: TRBV5-8
cdr3_aa: CASSLVARRSRAGELFF
cdr3_nt: TGTGCCAGCAGCTTGGTCGCTCGCCGGAGTCGGGCCGGGGAGCTGTTTTTT

d_call: .
clone_size: .
j_call: TRBJ2-3
v_call: TRBV5-1
cdr3_aa: CASSFGLDTQYF
cdr3_nt: TGCGCCAGCAGCTTTGGACTAGATACGCAGTATTTT

d_call: TRBD2
clone_size: .
j_call: TRBJ2-1
v_call: TRBV11-2
cdr3_aa: CASSLEAGGWNEQFF
cdr3_nt: TGTGCCAGCAGCTTAGAAGCGGGAGGGTGGAATGAGCAGTTCTTC

d_call: TRBD1
clone_size: .
j_call: TRBJ1-2
v_call: TRBV30
cdr3_aa: CAWSPSWTGALRGYGYTF
cdr3_nt: TGTGCCTGGAGCCCGAGCTGGACAGGGGCCCTACGGGGCTATGGCTACACCTTC

d_call: .
clone_size: .
j_call: TRBJ1-1
v_call: TRBV24-1
cdr3_aa: CATSDSLNTEAFF
cdr3_nt: TGTGCCACCAGTGATTCGTTGAACACTGAAGCTTTCTTT

d_call: .
clone_size: .
j_call: TRBJ1-2
v_call: TRBV3-1/TRBV3-2
cdr3_aa: CASSQVAGRAHGYTF
cdr3_nt: TGTGCCAGCAGCCAAGTAGCTGGCAGGGCCCATGGCTACACCTTC

d_call: .
clone_size: .
j_call: TRBJ2-3
v_call: TRBV24-1
cdr3_aa: CATSDLPRTSTDTQYF
cdr3_nt: TGTGCCACCAGTGACCTCCCTCGGACTAGCACAGATACGCAGTATTTT

d_call: .
clone_size: .
j_call: TRBJ2-7
v_call: TRBV6-2/TRBV6-3
cdr3_aa: CASSMGSSYEQYF
cdr3_nt: TGTGCCAGCAGTATGGGGAGCTCCTACGAGCAGTACTTC

d_call: TRBD2
clone_size: .
j_call: TRBJ2-3
v_call: TRBV6-5
cdr3_aa: CASSLSGGSDTQYF
cdr3_nt: TGTGCCAGCAGTCTTAGCGGGGGCTCAGATACGCAGTATTTT